The sequence of this TCR beta chain was determined in a study of T cells in Graves' hyperthyroidism and ophthalmopathy. Study details: Initial diagnosis, before any treatment, was when peripheral blood was collected.

On this clonotype itself: As yet, its antigen is unknown.

Diagnoses were established using clinical symptoms, serum thyroxine and TRAb, thyroid ultrasound and orbital computed tomography. V dropped 8 bases and J dropped 5 bases, with 23 bases sitting between them. The CDR3 consists of 16 residues. The germline V gene has CDR1 MNHNS and CDR2 SASEGT. RNA transcripts gave rise to amplified TCR beta CDR3 regions. With the HTBI primer set, the TCR CDR3 went through a first round of RT-PCR. TCRdb redid the calling of the multiplex PCR reads with MiXCR, one entry per CDR3 protein. Of 530,000 or so distinct CDR3 sequences in the sample, 17% were seen once. General study findings and limits: Researchers found most expanded thyroid clonotypes above 0.001 in blood as well. Ophthalmopathy, as predicted by the model, came a median around 7 months after the prediction.

V is TRBV6-1 and J is TRBJ2-3, with D possibly TRBD2 on 7 matching bases. Sequencing used blood. This clonotype originated in a woman aged 18-30 years with Graves' ophthalmopathy. The CDR3 sequence is CASHKGGGGALDTQYF. The CDR3 DNA sequence: TGTGCCAGCCACAAGGGGGGCGGGGGTGCTCTAGATACGCAGTATTTT.